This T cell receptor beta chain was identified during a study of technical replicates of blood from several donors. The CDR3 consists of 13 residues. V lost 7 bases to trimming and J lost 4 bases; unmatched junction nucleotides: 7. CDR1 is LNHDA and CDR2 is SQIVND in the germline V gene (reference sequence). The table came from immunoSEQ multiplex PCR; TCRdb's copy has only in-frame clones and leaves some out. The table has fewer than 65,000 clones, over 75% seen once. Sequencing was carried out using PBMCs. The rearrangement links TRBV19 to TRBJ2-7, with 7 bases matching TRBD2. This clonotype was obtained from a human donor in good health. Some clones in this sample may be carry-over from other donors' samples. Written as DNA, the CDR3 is TGTGCCAGTAAATTCGGCGGGGGTTACGAGCAGTACTTC. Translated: CASKFGGGYEQYF.